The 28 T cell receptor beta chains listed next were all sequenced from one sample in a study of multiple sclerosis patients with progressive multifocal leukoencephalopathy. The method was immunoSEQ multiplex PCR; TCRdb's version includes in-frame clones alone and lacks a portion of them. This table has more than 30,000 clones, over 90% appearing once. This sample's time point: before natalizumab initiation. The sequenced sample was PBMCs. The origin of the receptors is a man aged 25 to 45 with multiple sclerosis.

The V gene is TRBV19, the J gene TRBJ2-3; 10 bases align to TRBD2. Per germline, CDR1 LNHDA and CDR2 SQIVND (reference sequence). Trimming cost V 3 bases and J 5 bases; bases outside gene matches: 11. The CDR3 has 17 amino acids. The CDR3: CASSIGSVGLALDTQYF. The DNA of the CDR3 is TGTGCCAGTAGTATTGGGTCCGTGGGACTAGCGTTAGATACGCAGTATTTT. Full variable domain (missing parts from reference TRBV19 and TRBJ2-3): DGGITQSPKYLFRKEGQNVTLSCEQNLNHDAMYWYRQDPGQGLRLIYYSQIVNDFQKGDIAEGYSVSREKKESFPLTVTSAQKNPTAFYLCASSIGSVGLALDTQYFGPGTRLTVL.

CDR3 nucleotide sequence: TGTGCCAGCAGTGAAGCGGGAGGCAAATATCAGCCCCAGCATTTT. This sequence encodes CASSEAGGKYQPQHF. The chain joins TRBV2 to TRBJ1-5; D uncertain. Trimming removed 0 bases at V and 5 bases at J, with 11 bases between. The CDR3 covers 15 residues. Germline V gene sequence: CDR1 SNHLY, CDR2 FYNNEI.

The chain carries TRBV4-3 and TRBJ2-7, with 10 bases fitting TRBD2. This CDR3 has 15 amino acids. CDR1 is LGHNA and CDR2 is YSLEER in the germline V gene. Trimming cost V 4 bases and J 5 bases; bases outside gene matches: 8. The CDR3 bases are TGCGCCAGCAGCCTAAAGGCTAGCGGGAGACACGAGCAGTACTTC. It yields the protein CASSLKASGRHEQYF.

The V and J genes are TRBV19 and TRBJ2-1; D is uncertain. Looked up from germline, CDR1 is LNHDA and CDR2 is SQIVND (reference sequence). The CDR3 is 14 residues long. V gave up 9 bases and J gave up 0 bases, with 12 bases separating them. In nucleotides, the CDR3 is TGTGCCAGCACCCGTGACTCCTCCTACAATGAGCAGTTCTTC. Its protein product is CASTRDSSYNEQFF.

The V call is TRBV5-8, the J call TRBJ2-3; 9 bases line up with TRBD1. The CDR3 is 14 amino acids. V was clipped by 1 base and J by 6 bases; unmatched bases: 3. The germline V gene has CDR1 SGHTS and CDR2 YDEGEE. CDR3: CASSLTQGADTQYF. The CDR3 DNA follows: TGTGCCAGCAGCTTGACACAGGGGGCTGATACGCAGTATTTT.

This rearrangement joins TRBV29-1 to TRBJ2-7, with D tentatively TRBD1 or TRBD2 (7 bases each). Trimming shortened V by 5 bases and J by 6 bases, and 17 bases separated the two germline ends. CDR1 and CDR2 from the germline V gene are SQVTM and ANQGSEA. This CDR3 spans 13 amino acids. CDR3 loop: CSVMPGGVGEQYV. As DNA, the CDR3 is TGCAGCGTTATGCCAGGGGGGGTGGGCGAGCAGTACGTC.

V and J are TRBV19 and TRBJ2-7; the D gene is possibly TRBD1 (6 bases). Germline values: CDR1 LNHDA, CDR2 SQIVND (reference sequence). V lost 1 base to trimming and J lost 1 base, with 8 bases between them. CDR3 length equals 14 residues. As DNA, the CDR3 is TGTGCCAGTAGTATAGGGGACATTTCCTACGAGCAGTACTTC. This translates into CASSIGDISYEQYF.

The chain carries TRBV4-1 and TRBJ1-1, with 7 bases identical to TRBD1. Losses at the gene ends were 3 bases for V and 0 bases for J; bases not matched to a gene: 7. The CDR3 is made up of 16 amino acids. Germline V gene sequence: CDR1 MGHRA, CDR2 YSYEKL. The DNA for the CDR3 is TGCGCCAGCAGCCATTCCCAGGACAGGATGAACACTGAAGCTTTCTTT. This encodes CASSHSQDRMNTEAFF.

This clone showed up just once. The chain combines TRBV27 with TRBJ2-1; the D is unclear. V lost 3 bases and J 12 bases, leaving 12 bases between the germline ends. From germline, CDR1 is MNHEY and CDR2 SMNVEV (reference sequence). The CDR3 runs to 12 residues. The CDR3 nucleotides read TGTGCCAGCAGTTTTACGAGTGGCCCGCAGTTCTTC. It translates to CASSFTSGPQFF.

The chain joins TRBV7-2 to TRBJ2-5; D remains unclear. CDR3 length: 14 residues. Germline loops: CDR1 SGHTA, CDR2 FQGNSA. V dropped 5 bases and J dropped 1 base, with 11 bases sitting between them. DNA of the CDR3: TGTGCCAGCAGCCCCCAGGCAGCCCAAGAGACCCAGTACTTC. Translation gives CASSPQAAQETQYF.

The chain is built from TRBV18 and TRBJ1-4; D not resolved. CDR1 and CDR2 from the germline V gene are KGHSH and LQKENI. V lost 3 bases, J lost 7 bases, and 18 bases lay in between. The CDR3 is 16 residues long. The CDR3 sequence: CASSPAPQGISEKLFF. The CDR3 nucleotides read TGTGCCAGCTCACCCGCCCCCCAAGGGATAAGTGAAAAACTGTTTTTT.

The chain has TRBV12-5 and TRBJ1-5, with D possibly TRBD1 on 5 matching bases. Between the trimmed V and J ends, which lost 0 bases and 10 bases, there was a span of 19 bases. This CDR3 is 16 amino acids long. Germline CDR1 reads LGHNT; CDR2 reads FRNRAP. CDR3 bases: TGTGCTAGTGGTTTGGTACGCGGGGGACCGCCTCTTCCCCAGCATTTT. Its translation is CASGLVRGGPPLPQHF.

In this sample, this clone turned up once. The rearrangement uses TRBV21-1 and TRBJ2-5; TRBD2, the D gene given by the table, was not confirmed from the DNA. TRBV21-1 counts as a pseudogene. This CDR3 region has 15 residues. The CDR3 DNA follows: TGTGCCAGCAGCATAGGAGGACTAGACTTAGAGACCCAGTACTTC. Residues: CASSIGGLDLETQYF.

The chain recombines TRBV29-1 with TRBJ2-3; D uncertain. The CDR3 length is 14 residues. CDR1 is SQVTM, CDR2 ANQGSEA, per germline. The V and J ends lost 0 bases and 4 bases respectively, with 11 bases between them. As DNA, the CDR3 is TGCAGCGTTGAAGATCTGGCGACCTCAGATACGCAGTATTTT. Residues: CSVEDLATSDTQYF.

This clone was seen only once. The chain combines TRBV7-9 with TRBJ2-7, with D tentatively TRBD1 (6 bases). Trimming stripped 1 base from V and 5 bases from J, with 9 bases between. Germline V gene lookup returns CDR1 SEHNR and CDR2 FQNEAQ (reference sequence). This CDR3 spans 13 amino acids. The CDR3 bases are TGTGCCAGCAGCTTAGACAGGGACCACGAGCAGTACGTC. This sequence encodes CASSLDRDHEQYV.

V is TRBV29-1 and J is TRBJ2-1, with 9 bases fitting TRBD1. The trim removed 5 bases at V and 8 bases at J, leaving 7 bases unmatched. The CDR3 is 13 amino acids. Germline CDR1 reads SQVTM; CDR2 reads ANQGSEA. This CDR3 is CSVSPTGGDEQFF. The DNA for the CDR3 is TGCAGCGTTTCCCCTACAGGGGGCGATGAGCAGTTCTTC.

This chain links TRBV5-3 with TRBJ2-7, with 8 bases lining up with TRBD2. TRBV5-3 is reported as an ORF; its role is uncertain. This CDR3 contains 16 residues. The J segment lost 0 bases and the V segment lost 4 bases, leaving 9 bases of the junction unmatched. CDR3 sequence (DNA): TGTGCCAGAAGCAACCAGACTAGCGCCTTCTCCTACGAGCAGTACTTC. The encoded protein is CARSNQTSAFSYEQYF.

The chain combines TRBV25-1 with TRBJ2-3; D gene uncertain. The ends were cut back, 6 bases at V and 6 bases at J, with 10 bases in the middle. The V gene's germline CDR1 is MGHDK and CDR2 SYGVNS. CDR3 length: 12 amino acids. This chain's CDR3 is CASRTELDTQYF. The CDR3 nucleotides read TGTGCCAGCAGGACGGAGTTGGATACGCAGTATTTT. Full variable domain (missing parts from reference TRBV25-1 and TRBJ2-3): EADIYQTPRYLVIGTGKKITLECSQTMGHDKMYWYQQDPGMELHLIHYSYGVNSTEKGDLSSESTVSRIRTEHFPLTLESARPSHTSQYLCASRTELDTQYFGPGTRLTVL.

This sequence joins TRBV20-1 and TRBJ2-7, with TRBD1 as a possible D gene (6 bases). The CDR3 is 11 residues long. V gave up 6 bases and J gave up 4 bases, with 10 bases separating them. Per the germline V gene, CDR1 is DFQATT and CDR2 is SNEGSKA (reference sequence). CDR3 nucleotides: TGCAGTGCAACCACAGGGTACGAGCAGTACTTC. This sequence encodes CSATTGYEQYF.

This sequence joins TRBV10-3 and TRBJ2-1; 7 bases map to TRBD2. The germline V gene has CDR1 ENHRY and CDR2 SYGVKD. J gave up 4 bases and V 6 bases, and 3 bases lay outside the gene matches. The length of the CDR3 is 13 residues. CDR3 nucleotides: TGTGCCATCAGGGGCGGGGGTTACAATGAGCAGTTCTTC. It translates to CAIRGGGYNEQFF.

Here the CDR3 DNA reads TGTGCCAGCAGTGCGGGACAGGGAGGCTATGGCTACACCTTC. The encoded protein is CASSAGQGGYGYTF. The chain uses TRBV2 and TRBJ1-2; 9 positions match TRBD1. The J segment lost 4 bases and the V segment lost 4 bases, leaving 4 bases of the junction unmatched. This CDR3 is built from 14 residues. CDR1 is SNHLY and CDR2 is FYNNEI in the germline V gene.

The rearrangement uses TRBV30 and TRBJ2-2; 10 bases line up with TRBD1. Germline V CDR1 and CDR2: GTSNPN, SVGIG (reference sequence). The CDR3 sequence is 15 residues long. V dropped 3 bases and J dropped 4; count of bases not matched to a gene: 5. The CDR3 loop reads CAWSRQGAGTGELFF. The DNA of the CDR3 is TGTGCCTGGAGCCGACAGGGGGCGGGCACCGGGGAGCTGTTTTTT.

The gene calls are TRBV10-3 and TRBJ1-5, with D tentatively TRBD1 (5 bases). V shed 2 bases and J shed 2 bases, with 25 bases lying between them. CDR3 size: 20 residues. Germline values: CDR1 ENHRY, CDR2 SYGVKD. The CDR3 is CAISEAWALGAGRGNQPQHF. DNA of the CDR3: TGTGCCATCAGTGAGGCCTGGGCCCTCGGGGCGGGGAGGGGCAATCAGCCCCAGCATTTT.

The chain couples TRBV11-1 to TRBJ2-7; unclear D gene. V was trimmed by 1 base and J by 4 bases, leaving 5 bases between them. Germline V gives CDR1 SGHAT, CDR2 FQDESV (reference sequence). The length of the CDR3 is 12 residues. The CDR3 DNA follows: TGTGCCAGCAGCTTAGGAGTTTACGAGCAGTACTTC. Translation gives CASSLGVYEQYF.

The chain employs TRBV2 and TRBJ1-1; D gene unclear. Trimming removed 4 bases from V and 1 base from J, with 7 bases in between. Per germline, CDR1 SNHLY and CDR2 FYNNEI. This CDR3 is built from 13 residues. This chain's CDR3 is CASSGGKNTEAFF. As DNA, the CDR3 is TGTGCCAGCAGTGGAGGGAAGAACACTGAAGCTTTCTTT.

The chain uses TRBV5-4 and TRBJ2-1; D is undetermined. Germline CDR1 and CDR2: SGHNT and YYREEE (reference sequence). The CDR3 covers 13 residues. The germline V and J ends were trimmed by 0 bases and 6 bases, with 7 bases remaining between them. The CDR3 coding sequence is TGTGCCAGCAGCTTGGTGTCCGGCAATGAGCAGTTCTTC. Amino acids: CASSLVSGNEQFF.

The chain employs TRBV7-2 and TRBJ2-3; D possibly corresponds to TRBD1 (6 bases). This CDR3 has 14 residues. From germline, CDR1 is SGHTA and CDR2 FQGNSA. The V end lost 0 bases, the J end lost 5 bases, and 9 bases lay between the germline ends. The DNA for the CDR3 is TGTGCCAGCAGCTTAGCGGGGGCGCAAGATACGCAGTATTTT. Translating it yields CASSLAGAQDTQYF.

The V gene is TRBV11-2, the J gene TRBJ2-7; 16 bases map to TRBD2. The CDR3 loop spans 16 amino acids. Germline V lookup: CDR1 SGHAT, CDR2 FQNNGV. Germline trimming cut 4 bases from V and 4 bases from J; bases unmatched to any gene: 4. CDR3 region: CASSSSGLAGGYEQYV. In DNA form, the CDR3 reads TGTGCCAGCAGCTCCTCGGGACTAGCGGGAGGGTACGAGCAGTACGTC.